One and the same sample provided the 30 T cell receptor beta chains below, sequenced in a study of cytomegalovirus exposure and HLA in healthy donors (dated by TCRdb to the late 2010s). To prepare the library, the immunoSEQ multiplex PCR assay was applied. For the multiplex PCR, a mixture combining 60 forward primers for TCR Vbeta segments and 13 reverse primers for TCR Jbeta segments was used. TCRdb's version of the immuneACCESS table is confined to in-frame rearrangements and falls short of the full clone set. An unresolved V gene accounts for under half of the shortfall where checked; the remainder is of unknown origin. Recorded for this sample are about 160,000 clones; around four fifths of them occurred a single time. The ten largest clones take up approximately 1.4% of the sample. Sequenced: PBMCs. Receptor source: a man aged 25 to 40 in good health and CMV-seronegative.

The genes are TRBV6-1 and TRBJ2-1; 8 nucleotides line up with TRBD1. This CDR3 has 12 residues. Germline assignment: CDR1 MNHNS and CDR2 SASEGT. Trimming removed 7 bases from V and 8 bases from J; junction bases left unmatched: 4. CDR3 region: CASTQGADEQFF. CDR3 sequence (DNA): TGTGCCAGCACCCAGGGGGCAGATGAGCAGTTCTTC.

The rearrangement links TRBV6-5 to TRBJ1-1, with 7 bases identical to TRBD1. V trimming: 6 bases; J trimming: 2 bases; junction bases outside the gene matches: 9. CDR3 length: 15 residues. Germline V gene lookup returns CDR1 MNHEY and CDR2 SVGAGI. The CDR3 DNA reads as TGTGCCAGCAGACCTACAGGGGCATCCAACACTGAAGCTTTCTTT. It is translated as CASRPTGASNTEAFF.

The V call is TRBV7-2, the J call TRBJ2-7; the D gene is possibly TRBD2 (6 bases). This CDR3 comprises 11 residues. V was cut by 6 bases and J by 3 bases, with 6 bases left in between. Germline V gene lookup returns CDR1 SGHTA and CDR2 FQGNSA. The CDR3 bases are TGTGCCAGCAGGGGGGGCTACGAGCAGTACTTC. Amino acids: CASRGGYEQYF.

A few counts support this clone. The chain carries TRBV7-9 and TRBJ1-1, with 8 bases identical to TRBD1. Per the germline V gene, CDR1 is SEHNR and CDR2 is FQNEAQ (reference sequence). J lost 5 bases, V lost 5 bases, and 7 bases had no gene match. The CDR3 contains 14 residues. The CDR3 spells CASSPQGAPTEAFF. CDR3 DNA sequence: TGTGCCAGCAGCCCTCAGGGGGCGCCGACTGAAGCTTTCTTT.

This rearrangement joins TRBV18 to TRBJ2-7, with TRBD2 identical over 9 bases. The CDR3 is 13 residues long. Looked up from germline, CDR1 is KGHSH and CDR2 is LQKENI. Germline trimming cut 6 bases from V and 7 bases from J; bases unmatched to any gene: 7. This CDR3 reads CASSPSGAAEQYF. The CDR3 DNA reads TGTGCCAGCTCGCCTAGCGGGGCGGCAGAGCAGTACTTC.

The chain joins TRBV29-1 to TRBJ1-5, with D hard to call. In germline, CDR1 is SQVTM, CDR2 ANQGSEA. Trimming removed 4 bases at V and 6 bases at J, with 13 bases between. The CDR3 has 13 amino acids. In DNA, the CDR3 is TGCAGCGTTGGGATAGAGCCAGGTCAGCCCCAGCATTTT. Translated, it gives CSVGIEPGQPQHF.

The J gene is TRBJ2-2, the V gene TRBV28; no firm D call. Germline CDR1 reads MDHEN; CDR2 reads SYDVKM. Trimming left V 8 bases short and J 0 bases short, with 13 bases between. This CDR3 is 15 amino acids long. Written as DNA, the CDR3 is TGTGCCAGCCGGGTCCTTGGAGCGAACACCGGGGAGCTGTTTTTT. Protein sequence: CASRVLGANTGELFF.

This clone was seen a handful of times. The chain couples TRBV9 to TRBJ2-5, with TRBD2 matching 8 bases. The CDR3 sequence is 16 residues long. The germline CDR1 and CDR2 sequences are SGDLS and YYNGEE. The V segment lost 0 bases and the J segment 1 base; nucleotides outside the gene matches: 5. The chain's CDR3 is CASSVAVSGTQETQYF. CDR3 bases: TGTGCCAGCAGCGTAGCAGTTAGCGGGACCCAAGAGACCCAGTACTTC.

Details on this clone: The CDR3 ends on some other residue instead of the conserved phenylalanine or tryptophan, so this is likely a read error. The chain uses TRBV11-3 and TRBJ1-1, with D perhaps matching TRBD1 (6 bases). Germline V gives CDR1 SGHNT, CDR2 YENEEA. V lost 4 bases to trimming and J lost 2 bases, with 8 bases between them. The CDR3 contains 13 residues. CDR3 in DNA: TGTGCCAGCAGCTCACAGGGCAACACTGAAGCTTTCTCT. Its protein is CASSSQGNTEAFS.

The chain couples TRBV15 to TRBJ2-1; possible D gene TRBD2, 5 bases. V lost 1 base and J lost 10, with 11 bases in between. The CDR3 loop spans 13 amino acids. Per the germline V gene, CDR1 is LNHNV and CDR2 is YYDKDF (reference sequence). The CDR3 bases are TGTGCCACCAGCAGAGGGGAGTTTGCCGAGCAGTTCTTC. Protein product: CATSRGEFAEQFF.

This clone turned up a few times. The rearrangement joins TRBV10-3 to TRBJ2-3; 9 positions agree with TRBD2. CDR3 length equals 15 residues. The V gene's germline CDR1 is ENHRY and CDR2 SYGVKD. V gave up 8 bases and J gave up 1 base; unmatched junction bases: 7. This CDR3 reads CAIGLAGEGTDTQYF. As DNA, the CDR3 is TGTGCCATCGGGTTAGCGGGAGAAGGCACAGATACGCAGTATTTT.

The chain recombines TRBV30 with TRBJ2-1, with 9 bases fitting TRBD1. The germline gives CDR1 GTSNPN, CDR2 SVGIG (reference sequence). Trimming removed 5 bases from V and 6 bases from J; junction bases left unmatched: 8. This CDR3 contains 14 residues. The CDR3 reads CAWVGTGYANEQFF. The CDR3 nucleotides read TGTGCCTGGGTAGGGACAGGGTATGCCAATGAGCAGTTCTTC.

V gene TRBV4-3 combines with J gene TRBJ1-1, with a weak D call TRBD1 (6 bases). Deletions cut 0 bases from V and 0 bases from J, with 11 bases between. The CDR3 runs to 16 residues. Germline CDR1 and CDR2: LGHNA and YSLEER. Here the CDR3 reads CASSQEDSSMNTEAFF. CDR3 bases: TGCGCCAGCAGCCAAGAGGACAGCTCCATGAACACTGAAGCTTTCTTT.

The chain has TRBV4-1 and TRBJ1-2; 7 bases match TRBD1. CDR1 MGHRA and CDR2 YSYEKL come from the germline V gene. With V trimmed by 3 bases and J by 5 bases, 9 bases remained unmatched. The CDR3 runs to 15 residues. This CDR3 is CASSHLGQFLYGYTF. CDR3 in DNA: TGCGCCAGCAGCCACCTGGGACAGTTTTTATATGGCTACACCTTC.

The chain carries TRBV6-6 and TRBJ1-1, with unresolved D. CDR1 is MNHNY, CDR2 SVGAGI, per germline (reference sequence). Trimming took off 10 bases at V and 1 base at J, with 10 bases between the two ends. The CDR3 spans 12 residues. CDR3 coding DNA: TGTGCCACGAGGTCGGGGAACACTGAAGCTTTCTTT. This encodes CATRSGNTEAFF.

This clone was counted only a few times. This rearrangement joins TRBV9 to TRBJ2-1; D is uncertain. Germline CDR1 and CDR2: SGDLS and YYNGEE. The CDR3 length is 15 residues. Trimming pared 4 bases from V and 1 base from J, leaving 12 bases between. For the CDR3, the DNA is TGTGCCAGCAGCCAGACCCGAGGTTCCTACAATGAGCAGTTCTTC. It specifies CASSQTRGSYNEQFF.

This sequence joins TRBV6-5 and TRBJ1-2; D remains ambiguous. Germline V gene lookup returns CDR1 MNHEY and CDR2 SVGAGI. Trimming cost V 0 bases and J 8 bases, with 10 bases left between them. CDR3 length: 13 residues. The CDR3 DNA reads TGTGCCAGCAGTTACTCGTGGCTCCAGGGCTACACCTTC. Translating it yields CASSYSWLQGYTF.

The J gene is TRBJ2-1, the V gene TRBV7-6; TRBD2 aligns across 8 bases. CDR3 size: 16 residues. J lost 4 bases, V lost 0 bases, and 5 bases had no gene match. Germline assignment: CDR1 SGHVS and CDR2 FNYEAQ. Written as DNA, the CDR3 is TGTGCCAGCAGCTTAGCGTGGCGCGGGGGGTACAATGAGCAGTTCTTC. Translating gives CASSLAWRGGYNEQFF.

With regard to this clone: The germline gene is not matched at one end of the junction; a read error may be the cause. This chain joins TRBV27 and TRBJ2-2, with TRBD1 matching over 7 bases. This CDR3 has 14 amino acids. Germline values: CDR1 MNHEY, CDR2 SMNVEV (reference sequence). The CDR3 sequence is CAGRQGRDTGELFF. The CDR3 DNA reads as TGTGCCGGCAGACAGGGACGCGACACCGGGGAGCTGTTTTTT.

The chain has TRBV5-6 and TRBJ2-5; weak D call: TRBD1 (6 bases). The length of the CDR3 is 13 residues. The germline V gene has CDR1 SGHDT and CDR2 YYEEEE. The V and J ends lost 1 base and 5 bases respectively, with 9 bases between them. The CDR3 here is CASSLTGHETQYF. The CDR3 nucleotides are TGTGCCAGCAGCTTGACAGGGCACGAGACCCAGTACTTC.

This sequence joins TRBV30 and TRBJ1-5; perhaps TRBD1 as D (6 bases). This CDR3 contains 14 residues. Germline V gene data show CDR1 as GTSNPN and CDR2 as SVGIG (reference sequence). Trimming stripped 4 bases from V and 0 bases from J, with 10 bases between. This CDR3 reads CAWNRDNSNQPQHF. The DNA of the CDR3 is TGTGCCTGGAACAGGGATAATAGCAATCAGCCCCAGCATTTT.

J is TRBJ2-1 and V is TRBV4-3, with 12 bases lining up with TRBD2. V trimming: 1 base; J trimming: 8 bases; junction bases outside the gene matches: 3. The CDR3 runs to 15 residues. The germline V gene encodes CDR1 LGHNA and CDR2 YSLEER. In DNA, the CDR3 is TGCGCCAGCAGCCAAGCTAGCGGGAGGGCTGATGAGCAGTTCTTC. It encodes CASSQASGRADEQFF.

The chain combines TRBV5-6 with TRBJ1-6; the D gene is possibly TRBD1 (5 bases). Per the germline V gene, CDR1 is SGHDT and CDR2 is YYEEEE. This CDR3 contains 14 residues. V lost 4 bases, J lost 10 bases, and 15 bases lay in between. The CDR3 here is CASSLVGGESPLHF. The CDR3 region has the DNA TGTGCCAGCAGCCTGGTGGGGGGTGAGTCACCCCTCCACTTT.

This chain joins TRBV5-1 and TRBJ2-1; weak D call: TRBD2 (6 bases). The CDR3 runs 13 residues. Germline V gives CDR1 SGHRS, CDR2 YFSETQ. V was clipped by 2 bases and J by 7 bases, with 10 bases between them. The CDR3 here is CASSLNSGNEQFF. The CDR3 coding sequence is TGCGCCAGCAGCTTAAATAGCGGAAATGAGCAGTTCTTC.

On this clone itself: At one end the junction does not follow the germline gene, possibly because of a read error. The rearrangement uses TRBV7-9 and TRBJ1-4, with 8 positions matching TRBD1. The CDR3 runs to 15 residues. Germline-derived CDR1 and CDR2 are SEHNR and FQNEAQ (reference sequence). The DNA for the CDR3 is TGTTCCAGCAGCCGGACAGGGAAGGGTGGTGAAAAACTGTTTTTT. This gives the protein CSSSRTGKGGEKLFF.

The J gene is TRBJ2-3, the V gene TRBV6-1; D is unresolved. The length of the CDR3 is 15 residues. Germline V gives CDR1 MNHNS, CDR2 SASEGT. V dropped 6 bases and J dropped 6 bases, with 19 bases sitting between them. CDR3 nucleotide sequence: TGTGCCAGCAGCGCTCCAGGCCCCAGGTTGGATACGCAGTATTTT. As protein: CASSAPGPRLDTQYF.

CDR3 nucleotide sequence: TGCGCCAGCAGCCAGCGGGACAGGGGACACTATGGCTACACCTTC. This sequence encodes CASSQRDRGHYGYTF. This sequence joins TRBV4-1 and TRBJ1-2; the match to TRBD1 covers 10 bases. The CDR3 length is 15 residues. With 3 bases clipped from V and 3 bases from J, the junction kept 4 bases outside the gene matches. The germline V gene has CDR1 MGHRA and CDR2 YSYEKL.

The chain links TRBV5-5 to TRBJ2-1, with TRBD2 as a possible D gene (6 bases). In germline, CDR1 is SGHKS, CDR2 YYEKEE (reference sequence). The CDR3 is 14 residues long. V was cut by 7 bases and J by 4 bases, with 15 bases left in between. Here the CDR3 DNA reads TGTGCCAGCCCCGGCGGGATTGGATACAATGAGCAGTTCTTC. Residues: CASPGGIGYNEQFF.

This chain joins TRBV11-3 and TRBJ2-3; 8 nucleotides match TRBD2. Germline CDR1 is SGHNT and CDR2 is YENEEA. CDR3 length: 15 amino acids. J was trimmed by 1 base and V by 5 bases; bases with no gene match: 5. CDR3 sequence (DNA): TGTGCCAGCAGCACCGGACTAGCCGGCACAGATACGCAGTATTTT. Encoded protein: CASSTGLAGTDTQYF. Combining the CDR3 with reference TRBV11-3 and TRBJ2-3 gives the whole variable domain EAGVVQSPRYKIIEKKQPVAFWCNPISGHNTLYWYLQNLGQGPELLIRYENEEAVDDSQLPKDRFSAERLKGVDSTLKIQPAELGDSAVYLCASSTGLAGTDTQYFGPGTRLTVL.

As DNA, the CDR3 is TGTGCCAGCACTTCGACAGGGGAAGGGAGCACTGAAGCTTTCTTT. Protein product: CASTSTGEGSTEAFF. The rearrangement uses TRBV25-1 and TRBJ1-1; 8 nucleotides agree with TRBD1. Trimming removed 7 bases from V and 4 bases from J; junction bases left unmatched: 11. This CDR3 spans 15 amino acids. Germline loops: CDR1 MGHDK, CDR2 SYGVNS. Complete variable domain (other parts from reference TRBV25-1 and TRBJ1-1): EADIYQTPRYLVIGTGKKITLECSQTMGHDKMYWYQQDPGMELHLIHYSYGVNSTEKGDLSSESTVSRIRTEHFPLTLESARPSHTSQYLCASTSTGEGSTEAFFGQGTRLTVV.